This T cell receptor (beta chain) was sequenced during a study of control samples from healthy donors and cancer patients. TCRdb's table, derived via immunoSEQ multiplex PCR, lists solely in-frame clones and lacks some. This repertoire shows 150,000 or so clones, around 96% found once; its top ten account for 8.5%. Germline CDR1 reads SGDLS; CDR2 reads YYNGEE. The CDR3 contains 16 residues. To note about this clone: The germline gene is not matched at one end of the junction; a read error may be the cause. The sample has other DNA sequences that encode this CDR3 too.

The gene calls are TRBV9 and TRBJ2-2, with TRBD1 matching over 8 bases. The clonotype originates from a middle-aged woman in good health. Sequenced sample: blood. CDR3 nucleotide sequence: TGCGCCAGCAGCTCCGCAGGGGGCCATAACACCGGGGAGCTGTTTTTT. Translating it yields CASSSAGGHNTGELFF.